The present T cell receptor (beta chain) was sequenced within a study of OX40 agonist ivuxolimab in advanced cancers. Across the whole study: Every 2 weeks, patients got intravenous ivuxolimab at one of six dose levels (0.01-10 mg/kg). General study points: The study found among the lowest clonal expansion in partial responders at 0.1-3.0 mg/kg.

Trimming took 5 bases from V and 5 from J; bases not matched to a gene: 9. Germline-derived CDR1 and CDR2 are SGHVS and FQNEAQ. The CDR3 runs 14 residues. Data came from immunoSEQ multiplex PCR; TCRdb stores just in-frame clones and leaves some out. The table has under 150,000 clones, approximately 92% seen once. To note about this clone: Its antigen is undetermined.

The chain joins TRBV7-8 to TRBJ2-7; 7 nucleotides line up with TRBD1. The sequence came from an adult with an advanced solid tumor such as melanoma, head and neck, liver or kidney cancer. The source material was CD4+ or CD8+ T cells sorted from blood, sampled in a trial of the OX40 agonist ivuxolimab. The CDR3, as DNA: TGTGCCAGCAGCCCTAGGGGACAGTTCCACGAGCAGTACTTC. Translation: CASSPRGQFHEQYF.